This TCR beta chain was observed in a study of T cells in localized non-small cell lung cancer. Whole-study results and caveats: Longer overall survival was seen with higher T cell density measured in blood. T cell clonality was highest in uninvolved adjacent lung, above tumor. One tumor region alone was sequenced, and heterogeneity therefore remains possible. There were a median roughly 59 of the top 100 tumor clones appearing in adjacent lung.

Sequencing was performed with immunoSEQ multiplex PCR; in TCRdb, only in-frame clones are kept and a portion is missing. The sample has approximately 64,000 clones, under 90% seen once. The CDR3 runs 11 residues. The germline V and J ends were trimmed by 4 bases and 6 bases, with 7 bases remaining between them. Germline CDR1 and CDR2: SGHNT and YYREEE (reference sequence). Comment on this clone: Its target is not known. Within the sample, other DNA sequences also encode this same CDR3.

The chain combines TRBV5-4 with TRBJ1-2, with unresolved D. Sequenced material: peripheral blood, taken before any cancer treatment. This receptor was obtained from a woman aged 35 to 70 with stage I lung adenocarcinoma. The CDR3 is CASSTTDGYTF. CDR3 nucleotide sequence: TGTGCCAGCAGCACGACGGATGGCTACACCTTC.